One TCR beta chain is described in this entry. The sample belongs to a study of blood T cell repertoires in COVID-19. Method: immunoSEQ multiplex PCR; TCRdb's copy keeps in-frame clones and lacks some. The sample carries about 140,000 clones, roughly 80% recorded once. V was trimmed by 7 bases and J by 3 bases, leaving 15 bases between them. Germline CDR1 reads SGHTA; CDR2 reads FQGNSA. This CDR3 comprises 15 residues. The source is a woman aged 45-60 years with active or convalescent COVID-19. The chain links TRBV7-2 to TRBJ1-4, with D tentatively TRBD1 (6 bases). The specimen was peripheral blood. In DNA, the CDR3 is TGTGCCAGCACACAGGGCGGCTCATCTAATGAAAAACTGTTTTTT. Amino acid sequence: CASTQGGSSNEKLFF.